This TCR beta chain comes out of a study of T-cell reconstitution after alpha-beta-depleted transplantation in children. The germline V gene encodes CDR1 LGHNA and CDR2 YSLEER. This CDR3 contains 15 residues. Trimming removed 1 base at V and 4 bases at J, with 14 bases between. A library of TCRbeta sequences, prepared with unique molecular identifiers, was generated. TCRdb passed the PCR reads through MiXCR, listing each CDR3 protein once. Of about 110,000 distinct CDR3 sequences listed, around 6.4% are singletons. This clonotype has ten or more counts. The chain carries TRBV4-3 and TRBJ2-7, with D perhaps matching TRBD1 or TRBD2 (5 bases each). The material was PBMCs, mostly from graft donor cells, obtained 360 days after TCRalphabeta/CD19-depleted stem cell transplant. The clonotype originates from a male patient aged 2 to 9 who had a stem cell transplant for acute lymphoblastic leukemia, so the T cells may come from the graft donor. The CDR3 DNA sequence: TGCGCCAGCAGCCAAGGTCGCCAGGGAGCGTACGAGCAGTACTTC. Translation gives CASSQGRQGAYEQYF.